The source of this TCR beta chain is a study of blood T cell repertoires in COVID-19. Study summary: Some COVID-19 samples were acute and others convalescent; all came from the United States, Italy and Spain. Nucleic acid was either cDNA or gDNA, and it came from T cells, B-cell-depleted T cells, or PBMCs.

The germline V gene encodes CDR1 SGDLS and CDR2 YYNGEE. The CDR3 consists of 15 residues. V shed 0 bases, J shed 4 bases, and the junction held 4 bases outside the gene matches. Per the original methods: Counts of nucleated cells, estimated from reference gene primer amplification, were obtained. Sequencing was performed with immunoSEQ multiplex PCR; in TCRdb, only in-frame clones are kept and a portion is missing. V, J and clone size were drawn from that table, and D and trimming were deduced from the DNA. In the table there are 200,000 to 250,000 clones, about four fifths of which are singletons. The chain uses TRBV9 and TRBJ2-5, with 9 bases that match TRBD1. The sequence was collected from a woman aged 40 to 50 with acute or convalescent COVID-19. The sample taken for sequencing was peripheral blood. The CDR3, as DNA: TGTGCCAGCAGCGTAGCGACAGGGGGGCGAGAGACCCAGTACTTC. This gives the protein CASSVATGGRETQYF.